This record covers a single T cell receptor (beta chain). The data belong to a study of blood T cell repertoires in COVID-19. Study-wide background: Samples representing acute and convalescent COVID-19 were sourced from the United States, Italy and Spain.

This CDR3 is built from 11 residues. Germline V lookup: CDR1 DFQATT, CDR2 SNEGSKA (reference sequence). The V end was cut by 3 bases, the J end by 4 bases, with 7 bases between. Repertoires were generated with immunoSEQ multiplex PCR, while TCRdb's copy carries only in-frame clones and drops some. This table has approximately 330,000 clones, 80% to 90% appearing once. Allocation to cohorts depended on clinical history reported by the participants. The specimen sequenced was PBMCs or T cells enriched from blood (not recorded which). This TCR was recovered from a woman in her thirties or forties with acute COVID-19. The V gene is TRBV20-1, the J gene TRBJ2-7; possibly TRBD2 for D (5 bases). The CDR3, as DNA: TGCAGTGCTAGTACGGGGTACGAGCAGTACTTC. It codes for CSASTGYEQYF.